This T cell receptor beta chain originates from a study of monozygotic twins with inflammatory bowel disease. Whole-blood RNA isolation (total RNA) proceeded without T cell sorting. The length of the CDR3 is 14 residues. Germline-derived CDR1 and CDR2 are SGHTA and FQGNSA. Template switching added UMIs carrying a 6-nucleotide sample barcode. Reanalyzing the 5' RACE reads, TCRdb keeps one entry per CDR3 protein, without DNA. The data include around 140,000 distinct CDR3 sequences; the top ten clones carry about 2.6%. This clonotype was obtained from a human donor with ulcerative colitis or Crohn's disease, or a healthy co-twin of an affected twin (not recorded which). The chain joins TRBV7-2 to TRBJ2-1; TCRdb's D call of TRBD1 is untestable without DNA. Material: blood. The CDR3 sequence is CASSAMQRGNEQFF.